The rows below give T cell receptor beta chains drawn from one sample of a study of patients and donors after allogeneic stem cell transplantation. TCRdb passed the RT-PCR reads through MiXCR, listing each CDR3 protein once. Of thousands of distinct CDR3 sequences listed, roughly 13% are singletons. The sequencing sample was made of blood, either unsorted or a sorted T cell fraction (not recorded which). Receptors originate from a human donor who was either an allogeneic HSCT recipient or a stem cell or donor lymphocyte infusion donor (not recorded which). It is not recorded whose cells these are; they may come from a transplant donor. The CDR3 runs from the conserved cysteine through the conserved F or W. The D gene is left open where the match is weak. Size is stated for part of the rows, as once, few or many counts, or as a class when the clone is expanded.

>TRBV27|TRBJ2-1|many|NA
CASSLRANNEQFF
TGTGCCAGCAGTTTAAGGGCCAACAATGAGCAGTTCTTC
>TRBV3-1|TRBJ1-2|NA|TRBD1
CASSQPFGQGANYGYTF
TGTGCCAGCAGCCAACCGTTCGGACAGGGAGCTAACTATGGCTACACCTTC
>TRBV5-5|TRBJ1-2|many|NA
CASSLARQNNYGYTF
TGTGCCAGCAGCTTAGCCAGACAGAATAACTATGGCTACACCTTC
>TRBV19|TRBJ2-1|NA|NA
CASSIGGGIGYNEQFF
TGTGCCAGTAGTATAGGTGGCGGGATAGGGTACAATGAGCAGTTCTTC
>TRBV15|TRBJ2-3|many|TRBD2
CATSRDYQREPDTQYF
TGTGCCACCAGCAGAGATTATCAGCGGGAGCCCGATACGCAGTATTTT
>TRBV12-3/TRBV12-4|TRBJ2-2|many|TRBD1
CASSTGQGWTGELFF
TGTGCCAGCAGTACGGGACAGGGTTGGACCGGGGAGCTGTTTTTT
>TRBV29-1|TRBJ2-1|NA|TRBD1
CSVEDRDRGMVYNEQFF
TGCAGCGTTGAAGATAGGGACAGGGGAATGGTCTACAATGAGCAGTTCTTC
>TRBV3-1|TRBJ2-3|few|TRBD2
CASSQVGAGGTDTQYF
TGTGCCAGCAGCCAAGTAGGGGCGGGGGGGACAGATACGCAGTATTTT
>TRBV6-5|TRBJ2-6|NA|NA
CASSYAPQTGANVLTF
TGTGCCAGCAGTTACGCCCCACAGACTGGGGCCAACGTCCTGACTTTC
>TRBV4-3|TRBJ1-1|medium-sized|NA
CASSQDWDTEAFF
TGCGCCAGCAGCCAAGATTGGGACACTGAAGCTTTCTTT
>TRBV20-1|TRBJ2-1|many|NA
CSAVHSGDEQFF
TGCAGTGCTGTCCACTCCGGCGATGAGCAGTTCTTC
>TRBV9|TRBJ1-1|few|TRBD1
CASSVVGTVNTEAFF
TGTGCCAGCAGCGTAGTAGGGACAGTGAACACTGAAGCTTTCTTT
>TRBV12-3/TRBV12-4|TRBJ2-7|NA|TRBD2
CASTKAGTSPFYEQYF
TGTGCCAGCACCAAAGCTGGGACTAGCCCATTCTACGAGCAGTACTTC
>TRBV29-1|TRBJ2-3|few|NA
CSVNPTRRKDTQYF
TGCAGCGTCAACCCGACCCGTCGGAAAGATACGCAGTATTTT
>TRBV29-1|TRBJ1-1|medium-sized|NA
CSVGMLWDTEAFF
TGCAGCGTTGGCATGCTGTGGGACACTGAAGCTTTCTTT
>TRBV24-1|TRBJ2-4|many|NA
CATSDLGHYIRVAKNIQYF
TGTGCCACCAGTGATTTAGGGCATTATATTAGGGTAGCCAAAAACATTCAGTACTTC
>TRBV4-2|TRBJ2-2|many|NA
CASSQDIGAPGELFF
TGTGCCAGCAGCCAAGATATAGGGGCCCCCGGGGAGCTGTTTTTT
>TRBV12-3/TRBV12-4|TRBJ1-1|few|NA
CASSFDRTEAFF
TGTGCCAGCAGTTTCGACCGCACTGAAGCTTTCTTT
>TRBV4-2|TRBJ2-7|NA|NA
CASSQDRGDQPYEQYF
TGTGCCAGCAGCCAAGATAGGGGGGACCAGCCCTACGAGCAGTACTTC
>TRBV25-1|TRBJ2-3|NA|TRBD1
CASSGPRDRDTDTQYF
TGTGCCAGCAGTGGACCCCGGGACAGGGACACAGATACGCAGTATTTT
>TRBV7-2|TRBJ1-5|few|TRBD1
CASSTDRDQPQHF
TGTGCCAGCAGCACGGACAGGGATCAGCCCCAGCATTTT
>TRBV21-1|TRBJ2-1|few|NA
CASAGTPNEQFF
TGTGCCAGCGCCGGGACGCCTAATGAGCAGTTCTTC
>TRBV4-3|TRBJ2-3|few|TRBD1
CASSQEGDRALDTQYF
TGCGCCAGCAGCCAAGAAGGGGACAGGGCCTTGGATACGCAGTATTTT
>TRBV7-8|TRBJ1-2|medium-sized|TRBD1
CAGRTGSSYTF
TGTGCCGGCCGGACAGGGAGTAGCTACACCTTC
>TRBV7-9|TRBJ2-5|few|TRBD2
CASSLSLAGTETQYF
TGTGCCAGCAGCTTAAGCCTAGCGGGGACAGAGACCCAGTACTTC
>TRBV18|TRBJ2-5|NA|NA
CASSPRETQYF
TGTGCCAGCTCCCCCCGGGAGACCCAGTACTTC
>TRBV27|TRBJ1-3|many|NA
CASSLSPGVSNTIYF
TGTGCCAGCAGTTTATCCCCCGGGGTATCAAACACCATATATTTT
>TRBV12-5|TRBJ2-7|NA|NA
CASGLGSYEQYF
TGTGCTAGTGGTTTGGGTAGCTACGAGCAGTACTTC
>TRBV10-1|TRBJ1-5|few|TRBD1
CASERQGDNQPQHF
TGCGCCAGCGAACGACAGGGTGACAATCAGCCCCAGCATTTT
>TRBV7-3|TRBJ1-1|many|NA
CASSSPDGLNTEAFF
TGTGCCAGCAGCTCACCAGACGGACTGAACACTGAAGCTTTCTTT
>TRBV5-1|TRBJ1-1|medium-sized|NA
CASSSGPQGSSTEAFF
TGCGCCAGCAGCTCGGGACCCCAGGGGTCGAGCACTGAAGCTTTCTTT
>TRBV5-1|TRBJ1-1|few|NA
CASSLAVGGTEAFF
TGCGCCAGCAGCTTGGCCGTAGGGGGTACTGAAGCTTTCTTT
>TRBV27|TRBJ2-5|NA|NA
CASSPWGQETQYF
TGTGCCAGCAGCCCGTGGGGCCAAGAGACCCAGTACTTC
>TRBV6-1|TRBJ2-3|NA|NA
CASSENGDTQYF
TGTGCCAGCAGTGAAAACGGAGATACGCAGTATTTT
>TRBV6-5|TRBJ1-1|NA|NA
CASTQLLGFGEAFF
TGTGCCAGCACCCAGTTATTAGGGTTCGGTGAAGCTTTCTTT
>TRBV7-8|TRBJ1-2|many|TRBD1
CASSWRDRVANYGYTF
TGTGCCAGCAGTTGGAGAGACAGGGTGGCTAACTATGGCTACACCTTC
>TRBV19|TRBJ1-2|many|NA
CASSMYRQGIDGYTF
TGTGCCAGTAGTATGTATCGGCAGGGGATCGATGGCTACACCTTC
>TRBV5-5|TRBJ1-3|many|TRBD1
CASSYQGASGNTIYF
TGTGCCAGCAGCTATCAGGGGGCGTCGGGAAACACCATATATTTT
>TRBV6-5|TRBJ1-2|few|NA
CASSYAGEYGYTF
TGTGCCAGCAGTTACGCAGGGGAGTATGGCTACACCTTC
>TRBV7-7|TRBJ2-5|few|NA
CASSTGRLAETQYF
TGTGCCAGCAGCACGGGCCGACTGGCAGAGACCCAGTACTTC
>TRBV6-1|TRBJ1-2|NA|NA
CASSEEGGRSGYTF
TGTGCCAGCAGTGAAGAGGGAGGGAGGAGTGGCTACACCTTC
>TRBV24-1|TRBJ2-3|NA|NA
CATSDDSGHWTTDTQYF
TGTGCCACCAGTGATGATTCAGGCCACTGGACCACAGATACGCAGTATTTT
>TRBV5-1|TRBJ2-2|NA|NA
CASSLNPGNTGELFF
TGCGCCAGCAGCTTGAATCCAGGGAACACCGGGGAGCTGTTTTTT
>TRBV3-1|TRBJ2-5|NA|TRBD2
CASSQVRAGGQETQYF
TGTGCCAGCAGCCAAGTTCGAGCGGGGGGCCAAGAGACCCAGTACTTC
>TRBV28|TRBJ1-1|many|NA
CASSPPPLGDTEAFF
TGTGCCAGCAGTCCCCCCCCTCTAGGTGACACTGAAGCTTTCTTT
>TRBV5-1|TRBJ2-3|few|NA
CASSLELAGADTQYF
TGCGCCAGCAGCTTGGAACTGGCCGGGGCAGATACGCAGTATTTT
>TRBV7-9|TRBJ1-4|many|NA
CASSFVSQKKLFF
TGTGCCAGCAGCTTCGTGTCACAGAAAAAACTGTTTTTT
>TRBV7-9|TRBJ2-7|NA|NA
CASSSTTLYEQYF
TGTGCCAGCAGCTCCACGACTCTCTACGAGCAGTACTTC
>TRBV7-9|TRBJ2-7|few|TRBD2
CASRGGLAGLYEQYF
TGTGCCAGCAGGGGGGGACTAGCGGGACTCTACGAGCAGTACTTC
>TRBV7-9|TRBJ2-1|many|NA
CASSLWTKGRDEQFF
TGTGCCAGCAGCTTATGGACGAAGGGCAGGGATGAGCAGTTCTTC
>TRBV4-3|TRBJ2-7|many|TRBD2
CASSQDAAGEYEQYF
TGCGCCAGCAGCCAAGATGCAGCGGGGGAATACGAGCAGTACTTC
>TRBV12-3/TRBV12-4|TRBJ1-1|many|TRBD1
CASRGTGGTEAFF
TGTGCCAGCAGGGGGACAGGGGGCACTGAAGCTTTCTTT